This T cell receptor (beta chain) was profiled in a study of T cell clonality in common variable immunodeficiency. This clone was seen at least ten times. The CDR3 goes on 3 residues after the read ends, and that part is filled in from the germline J gene. Clones were read by immunoSEQ multiplex PCR, and TCRdb kept only the in-frame ones, dropping some. This repertoire holds about 64,000 clones, and none appear only once. Trimming at V came to 2 bases and at J to 5 bases, leaving 1 base not matched to a gene. Germline assignment: CDR1 DFQATT and CDR2 SNEGSKA (reference sequence). There are 13 residues in the CDR3.

Sequenced input: peripheral blood mononuclear cells. The J gene is TRBJ2-3, the V gene TRBV20-1, with 10 bases fitting TRBD2. This clonotype originated in a person between 18 and 75 years old in good health. The CDR3 is CSARLAGVDTQYF. The sequenced CDR3 bases are TGCAGTGCTAGACTAGCGGGGGTAGATACG.